This T cell receptor (beta chain) stems from a study of blood T cell repertoires in COVID-19. Original analysis: Reference gene primer amplification in the assay estimated nucleated cell counts. Clones were read by immunoSEQ multiplex PCR, and TCRdb kept only the in-frame ones, dropping some. V and J calls and clone size are copied from that table; D and trimming were computed from the DNA. Of about 150,000 clones listed, 80% to 90% are singletons. The CDR3 loop spans 13 amino acids. The V and J ends lost 4 bases and 1 base respectively, with 5 bases between them. Sequencing was carried out using peripheral blood. The J gene is TRBJ1-5, the V gene TRBV12-3 or TRBV12-4; D ambiguous. The receptor's source is a woman aged 60 to 75 with COVID-19, enrolled during active disease. The CDR3, as DNA: TGTGCCAGCAGTTCACAGAGCAATCAGCCCCAGCATTTT. Translated: CASSSQSNQPQHF.